The TCR beta chain under discussion was sequenced for a study of control samples from healthy donors and cancer patients. Sequencing used immunoSEQ multiplex PCR; TCRdb keeps in-frame clones, though not all of them. The repertoire includes 230,000 or so clones, about 94% of them detected once, and approximately 1.6% sits in the top ten. Material for sequencing was blood. The sequence derives from a middle-aged man in good health.

The CDR3 sequence is CASSSSSGGLFGNTIYF. The CDR3 nucleotides are TGTGCCAGCAGCTCCTCCTCCGGGGGGCTCTTTGGAAACACCATATATTTT. This chain connects TRBV9 to TRBJ1-3, with D perhaps TRBD1 (6 bases). Trimming shortened V by 4 bases and J by 3 bases, and 20 bases separated the two germline ends. CDR3 length: 17 residues. The germline V gene encodes CDR1 SGDLS and CDR2 YYNGEE.